Detailed here is one TCR beta chain. Its target is not known. V dropped 2 bases and J dropped 6 bases, with 13 bases sitting between them. This CDR3 is built from 14 residues. The V gene's germline CDR1 is MNHEY and CDR2 SVGAGI. This record belongs to a study of cytomegalovirus exposure and HLA in healthy donors. About the study: In terms of ancestry, the Caucasian-associated cluster contained more than 65% of the approximately 400 genotyped donors.

General observations from the study: Some V segments (TRBV6-2 and TRBV6-3 among them) were excluded as indistinguishable. Most observed TCR sequences were rare, whereas some public TCRs were detected in many donors. A previous analysis found most TCR beta V segments productive roughly 87% or roughly 30% of the time.

This PCR relied on a set of 60 Vbeta primers and 13 Jbeta primers. Repertoires were generated with immunoSEQ multiplex PCR, while TCRdb's copy carries only in-frame clones and drops some. The table lists about 180,000 clones, 81% of them singletons. The TCR sequence derives from a woman between 18 and 29 years old in good health and CMV-seropositive. Sequenced input: PBMCs. The chain has TRBV6-5 and TRBJ1-1; D might be TRBD1 (6 bases). The CDR3 sequence is CASSYRIRTAEAFF. The CDR3 nucleotides are TGTGCCAGCAGTTACCGGATTAGGACAGCTGAAGCTTTCTTT.